Below are 6 T cell receptor beta chains sequenced from a single sample in a study of T cells in Graves' hyperthyroidism and ophthalmopathy (dated by TCRdb to the late 2010s). Library preparation used multiplex PCR. The sequencing machine was an Illumina HiSeq 2000. TCR beta CDR3 regions were amplified from RNA transcripts. For the first round of RT-PCR on the TCR CDR3, the HTBI primer set was used together with the Qiagen OneStep RT-PCR kit. Using fastp at Q25 and MiXCR, TCRdb reprocessed the public reads and kept productive beta chains. For every CDR3 protein sequence, its rows merge into one entry that carries the most common genes and DNA. The sample data list about 610,000 distinct CDR3 sequences, and around 15% of these were observed just once. The ten most abundant clones make up roughly 3.5% of the sample. Source material: blood. These receptors all stem from a woman aged 40 to 50 with Graves' ophthalmopathy.

Of note for this clonotype: A much more abundant neighbour one base away suggests this may be a read error. The chain combines TRBV28 with TRBJ1-5; D is unresolved. V lost 6 bases, J lost 6 bases, and 12 bases lay in between. The CDR3 has 13 amino acids. Germline values: CDR1 MDHEN, CDR2 SYDVKM. The DNA of the CDR3 is TGTGCCAGCAGGATCGGAGCCAGTCAGCCCCAGCATTTT. It codes for CASRIGASQPQHF.

This clonotype was seen at least ten times. This chain links TRBV3-1 with TRBJ2-1; D unclear. CDR1 is LGHDT, CDR2 YNNKEL, per germline (reference sequence). V lost 0 bases and J 6 bases, leaving 15 bases between the germline ends. The CDR3 sequence is 16 residues long. The CDR3 bases are TGTGCCAGCAGCCAAGACTTAGTATTGGCGGCCAATGAGCAGTTCTTC. Residues: CASSQDLVLAANEQFF.

The V and J genes are TRBV20-1 and TRBJ2-7; D call uncertain. Germline CDR1 reads DFQATT; CDR2 reads SNEGSKA (reference sequence). V lost 1 base and J lost 2, with 9 bases in between. The CDR3 runs 13 residues. The CDR3 is CSARAFTPYEQYF. The CDR3 DNA is TGCAGTGCTAGAGCCTTTACTCCCTACGAGCAGTACTTC.

This clonotype was detected ten times or more. The CDR3 loop reads CASSRDRGRETQYF. The DNA of the CDR3 is TGTGCCAGCAGCCGGGACAGGGGGCGAGAGACCCAGTACTTC. The rearrangement links TRBV2 to TRBJ2-5; 12 bases match TRBD1. The V gene's germline CDR1 is SNHLY and CDR2 FYNNEI. This CDR3 is built from 14 residues. V shed 6 bases, J shed 4 bases, and the junction held 3 bases outside the gene matches.

The chain carries TRBV6-6 and TRBJ2-1; TRBD1 or TRBD2 may be the D gene (5 bases each). Trimming cost V 2 bases and J 9 bases, with 11 bases left between them. The germline CDR1 and CDR2 sequences are MNHNY and SVGAGI (reference sequence). There are 13 residues in the CDR3. As DNA, the CDR3 is TGTGCCAGCAGTTACGGGGGACGCCCTGAGCAGTTCTTC. It yields the protein CASSYGGRPEQFF.

This chain uses TRBV30 with TRBJ1-6; D remains ambiguous. The CDR3 has 11 residues. Trimming cost V 2 bases and J 12 bases, with 8 bases left between them. Looked up from germline, CDR1 is GTSNPN and CDR2 is SVGIG (reference sequence). This CDR3 is CAWSSFGPLHF. CDR3 coding DNA: TGTGCCTGGAGTTCTTTCGGACCCCTCCACTTT. Supplemented by reference TRBV30 and TRBJ1-6, the full variable domain reads SQTIHQWPATLVQPVGSPLSLECTVEGTSNPNLYWYRQAAGRGLQLLFYSVGIGQISSEVPQNLSASRPQDRQFILSSKKLLLSDSGFYLCAWSSFGPLHFGNGTRLTVT.